The T cell receptor beta chain described here comes from a study of CD8 T cells in Susac syndrome. An amount of RNA that ranged from roughly 0.5 to 1 ug was reverse transcribed with random hexamers. One entry per CDR3 protein, called by TCRdb with MiXCR from the immunoSEQ multiplex PCR reads. The data show roughly 130,000 distinct CDR3 sequences, with approximately 94% seen just once and around 0.12% held by the top ten. This CDR3 has 13 residues. V was cut by 1 base and J by 5 bases, with 9 bases left in between. Germline CDR1 reads LGHDT; CDR2 reads YNNKEL (reference sequence). The chain links TRBV3-1 to TRBJ2-7; tentatively, D is TRBD1 (5 bases). The sequenced material came from CD4+ T cells from PBMCs. The clonotype comes from a human donor with multiple sclerosis. In DNA, the CDR3 is TGTGCCAGCAGCCAAGGGGGCCCTAACGAGCAGTACTTC. Residues: CASSQGGPNEQYF.